These 25 T cell receptor beta chains originate from one sample sequenced in a study of cytomegalovirus exposure and HLA in healthy donors. The study ran its PCR with 60 Vbeta and 13 Jbeta primers. Sequenced by immunoSEQ multiplex PCR; TCRdb stores in-frame clones only, minus some. The table lists about 140,000 clones, 55% to 80% of them singletons. Sequencing was done on a sample of PBMCs. The receptors shown here come from a woman between 40 and 50 years old in good health and CMV-seronegative.

This rearrangement joins TRBV7-6 to TRBJ2-3, with 7 bases identical to TRBD2. J lost 2 bases, V lost 1 base, and 3 bases had no gene match. CDR3 length: 15 residues. Germline CDR1 and CDR2: SGHVS and FNYEAQ. The CDR3 spells CASSLGRGSTDTQYF. For the CDR3, the DNA is TGTGCCAGCAGCTTAGGGCGGGGGTCCACAGATACGCAGTATTTT.

V gene TRBV6-6 combines with J gene TRBJ2-7, with D possibly matching TRBD1 (5 bases). V dropped 2 bases and J dropped 6 bases, with 14 bases sitting between them. The CDR3 length is 14 residues. Per the germline V gene, CDR1 is MNHNY and CDR2 is SVGAGI (reference sequence). CDR3 DNA sequence: TGTGCCAGCAGTTACCTAGGGGATAGTTCCGAGCAGTACGTC. Its translation: CASSYLGDSSEQYV.

This clone has more than one count but fewer than ten. The chain combines TRBV10-3 with TRBJ2-6; no firm D call. V was cut by 3 bases and J by 7 bases, with 16 bases left in between. The CDR3 extends over 16 amino acids. CDR1 and CDR2 (germline): ENHRY, SYGVKD. Written as DNA, the CDR3 is TGTGCCATCAGTGAATCCCCTGGCTCTGCAGCCAACGTCCTGACTTTC. Residues: CAISESPGSAANVLTF.

The chain has TRBV14 and TRBJ1-2, with 7 bases lining up with TRBD1. CDR3 size: 13 residues. J lost 8 bases, V lost 4 bases, and 7 bases had no gene match. The germline CDR1 and CDR2 sequences are SGHDN and FVKESK. The CDR3 sequence: CASSLGTASGYTF. The CDR3 bases are TGTGCCAGCAGCCTCGGGACAGCCAGCGGCTACACCTTC.

The chain employs TRBV7-2 and TRBJ1-1, with D uncertain. Trimming took 6 bases from V and 1 from J, leaving 6 bases between them. Germline CDR1 is SGHTA and CDR2 is FQGNSA. This CDR3 comprises 12 residues. DNA of the CDR3: TGTGCCAGCAGTTTCTCGAACACTGAAGCTTTCTTT. Its translation is CASSFSNTEAFF. Full variable domain (missing parts from reference TRBV7-2 and TRBJ1-1): GAGVSQSPSNKVTEKGKDVELRCDPISGHTALYWYRQSLGQGLEFLIYFQGNSAPDKSGLPSDRFSAERTGGSVSTLTIQRTQQEDSAVYLCASSFSNTEAFFGQGTRLTVV.

The chain joins TRBV9 to TRBJ2-1, with TRBD1 identical over 7 bases. Germline assignment: CDR1 SGDLS and CDR2 YYNGEE. The CDR3 sequence is 16 residues long. Losses at the gene ends were 4 bases for V and 0 bases for J; bases not matched to a gene: 7. In nucleotides, the CDR3 is TGTGCCAGCAGCCCTGATTCAGGGGGCTCCTACAATGAGCAGTTCTTC. This translates into CASSPDSGGSYNEQFF. The full variable domain, in which reference TRBV9 and TRBJ2-1 provide the parts outside the CDR3, is DSGVTQTPKHLITATGQRVTLRCSPRSGDLSVYWYQQSLDQGLQFLIQYYNGEERAKGNILERFSAQQFPDLHSELNLSSLELGDSALYFCASSPDSGGSYNEQFFGPGTRLTVL.

The V call is TRBV9, the J call TRBJ1-1; D unresolved. The CDR3 totals 13 residues. With 2 bases removed from V and 1 base from J, the gap between germline ends came to 6 bases. Germline CDR1 and CDR2: SGDLS and YYNGEE. CDR3 sequence: CASSVQANTEAFF. In DNA form, the CDR3 reads TGTGCCAGCAGCGTCCAGGCGAACACTGAAGCTTTCTTT.

The rearrangement links TRBV29-1 to TRBJ1-5; no clear D. CDR3 length: 11 residues. CDR1 and CDR2 from the germline V gene are SQVTM and ANQGSEA. The germline V and J ends were trimmed by 3 bases and 7 bases, with 7 bases remaining between them. CDR3 DNA: TGCAGCGTTGACTCCAGGCAGCCCCAGCATTTT. Its translation is CSVDSRQPQHF. The full variable domain, in which reference TRBV29-1 and TRBJ1-5 provide the parts outside the CDR3, is SAVISQKPSRDICQRGTSLTIQCQVDSQVTMMFWYRQQPGQSLTLIATANQGSEATYESGFVIDKFPISRPNLTFSTLTVSNMSPEDSSIYLCSVDSRQPQHFGDGTRLSIL.

The chain recombines TRBV25-1 with TRBJ1-2; no clear D gene. The CDR3 runs to 12 residues. The V end lost 3 bases, the J end lost 4 bases, and 6 bases lay between the germline ends. In germline, CDR1 is MGHDK, CDR2 SYGVNS. The CDR3 spells CASSDPGYGYTF. The CDR3 nucleotides read TGTGCCAGCAGTGACCCAGGCTATGGCTACACCTTC.

The genes are TRBV6-6 and TRBJ1-1; weak D call: TRBD1 (6 bases). Trimming shortened V by 2 bases and J by 4 bases, and 17 bases separated the two germline ends. From germline, CDR1 is MNHNY and CDR2 SVGAGI (reference sequence). The CDR3 consists of 16 residues. CDR3 coding DNA: TGTGCCAGCAGTTACCTATTAAAAACAGGGCTCACTGAAGCTTTCTTT. Residues: CASSYLLKTGLTEAFF.

The chain is built from TRBV19 and TRBJ2-7, with 9 bases lining up with TRBD1. The junction had 12 bases not matched to a gene; V was cut back by 3 bases and J by 6 bases. This CDR3 is built from 16 residues. Looked up from germline, CDR1 is LNHDA and CDR2 is SQIVND (reference sequence). The CDR3 region is CASSIGLGQGNVEQYF. The CDR3 DNA sequence: TGTGCCAGTAGTATCGGGCTGGGACAGGGTAATGTCGAGCAGTACTTC.

This clone was recorded a few times. The chain recombines TRBV6-1 with TRBJ1-2, with unresolved D. This CDR3 has 17 residues. V was clipped by 3 bases and J by 7 bases, with 24 bases between them. The germline CDR1 and CDR2 sequences are MNHNS and SASEGT. The DNA of the CDR3 is TGTGCCAGCAGTGATTCCCTAGCGGGGAACTACCGCGTTGGCTACACCTTC. It yields the protein CASSDSLAGNYRVGYTF.

The chain recombines TRBV5-5 with TRBJ1-2; TRBD1 is a possible D gene (5 bases). Germline-derived CDR1 and CDR2 are SGHKS and YYEKEE (reference sequence). CDR3 length equals 15 residues. The V end was cut by 0 bases, the J end by 2 bases, with 11 bases between. The CDR3 nucleotides are TGTGCCAGCAGCTTGGTCGGGGGGACGAACTATGGCTACACCTTC. Translating it yields CASSLVGGTNYGYTF.

This clone was recorded once. V and J are TRBV28 and TRBJ2-5; the D gene is possibly TRBD2 (6 bases). From germline, CDR1 is MDHEN and CDR2 SYDVKM. The CDR3 has 15 residues. Trimming left V 3 bases short and J 5 bases short, with 16 bases between. CDR3 in DNA: TGTGCCAGCAGTTTTTTCGGGGGTGGAGGGGAGACCCAGTACTTC. This sequence encodes CASSFFGGGGETQYF.

This chain joins TRBV27 and TRBJ1-1, with D tentatively TRBD1 (6 bases). CDR3 length equals 12 residues. Trimming took off 9 bases at V and 11 bases at J, with 19 bases between the two ends. Germline V gene sequence: CDR1 MNHEY, CDR2 SMNVEV (reference sequence). CDR3 residues: CASRQASVGAFF. The CDR3 DNA reads as TGTGCCAGTAGACAGGCAAGCGTTGGTGCTTTCTTT.

The chain links TRBV7-2 to TRBJ1-1; D not certain. The CDR3 consists of 11 residues. V was trimmed by 4 bases and J by 3 bases, leaving 3 bases between them. Germline CDR1 and CDR2: SGHTA and FQGNSA. The DNA for the CDR3 is TGTGCCAGCAGCTCGGACACTGAAGCTTTCTTT. Amino acid sequence: CASSSDTEAFF.

The CDR3 DNA follows: TGTGCCAGCAGCTCGACAGATTGGAACACTGAAGCTTTCTTT. The encoded protein is CASSSTDWNTEAFF. This chain connects TRBV9 to TRBJ1-1, with a tentative D call TRBD1 (5 bases). The V gene lost 4 bases and the J gene lost 1 base, with 11 bases spanning the gap. Germline loops: CDR1 SGDLS, CDR2 YYNGEE. The CDR3 runs to 14 residues.

The rearrangement joins TRBV27 to TRBJ1-2, with 8 bases that match TRBD1. Germline V lookup: CDR1 MNHEY, CDR2 SMNVEV (reference sequence). After removal of 2 bases from V and 7 bases from J, the junction contained 9 bases not matched to a gene. The CDR3 sequence is 15 residues long. CDR3 loop: CASSLGQGVGSGYTF. The CDR3, as DNA: TGTGCCAGCAGTTTAGGACAGGGTGTAGGGAGTGGCTACACCTTC.

This clone came up a few times. This chain links TRBV5-1 with TRBJ1-6, with 7 nucleotides matching TRBD1. Germline CDR1 is SGHRS and CDR2 is YFSETQ. Trimming at V came to 6 bases and at J to 9 bases, leaving 9 bases not matched to a gene. The CDR3 runs 14 residues. CDR3 region: CASTLGGGGSPLHF. The CDR3 DNA reads TGCGCCAGCACCCTAGGAGGGGGCGGTTCACCCCTCCACTTT. Filled out from reference TRBV5-1 and TRBJ1-6, the complete variable domain reads KAGVTQTPRYLIKTRGQQVTLSCSPISGHRSVSWYQQTPGQGLQFLFEYFSETQRNKGNFPGRFSGRQFSNSRSEMNVSTLELGDSALYLCASTLGGGGSPLHFGNGTRLTVT.

This chain uses TRBV4-3 with TRBJ2-1, with a tentative D call TRBD1 (5 bases). Germline CDR1 reads LGHNA; CDR2 reads YSLEER. V was shortened by 0 bases and J by 2 bases, with 14 bases between the two germline ends. The CDR3 sequence is 17 residues long. The CDR3 reads CASSQEFRAVAYNEQFF. DNA for the CDR3: TGCGCCAGCAGCCAAGAATTCAGGGCGGTCGCCTACAATGAGCAGTTCTTC.

The J gene is TRBJ2-3, the V gene TRBV5-4, with D unresolved. Trimming pared 1 base from V and 3 bases from J, leaving 6 bases between. CDR3 size: 13 residues. Germline V gives CDR1 SGHNT, CDR2 YYREEE (reference sequence). The chain's CDR3 is CASSLYQTDTQYF. The CDR3 DNA sequence: TGTGCCAGCAGCTTGTACCAGACAGATACGCAGTATTTT.

V usage is TRBV6-4 and J usage is TRBJ1-1; D may be TRBD1 (5 bases). CDR3 length equals 13 residues. V was clipped by 4 bases and J by 4 bases, with 10 bases between them. Germline CDR1 MRHNA, CDR2 SNTAGT. CDR3 bases: TGTGCCAGCAGTGGTCAGGGAATCACTGAAGCTTTCTTT. Its translation: CASSGQGITEAFF.

The rearrangement joins TRBV4-3 to TRBJ1-2, with 9 nucleotides matching TRBD1. CDR1 LGHNA and CDR2 YSLEER come from the germline V gene. The trim removed 2 bases at V and 3 bases at J, leaving 7 bases unmatched. CDR3 length equals 16 residues. CDR3 DNA: TGCGCCAGCAGCCAAACCCGGGACAGGGCGTACTATGGCTACACCTTC. Translation: CASSQTRDRAYYGYTF.

This rearrangement joins TRBV19 to TRBJ1-5; the D is unclear. The V and J ends lost 8 bases and 0 bases respectively, with 14 bases between them. CDR1 LNHDA and CDR2 SQIVND come from the germline V gene (reference sequence). The CDR3 covers 15 residues. The CDR3 DNA is TGTGCCAGTCGTCCGGGGTCCTATAGCAATCAGCCCCAGCATTTT. Amino acid sequence: CASRPGSYSNQPQHF.

The chain employs TRBV2 and TRBJ1-1; D is uncertain. The CDR3 spans 12 residues. Germline values: CDR1 SNHLY, CDR2 FYNNEI. Trimming took off 7 bases at V and 2 bases at J, with 8 bases between the two ends. The CDR3 loop is CASIDLNTEAFF. The CDR3 DNA reads TGTGCCAGCATTGACCTAAACACTGAAGCTTTCTTT.